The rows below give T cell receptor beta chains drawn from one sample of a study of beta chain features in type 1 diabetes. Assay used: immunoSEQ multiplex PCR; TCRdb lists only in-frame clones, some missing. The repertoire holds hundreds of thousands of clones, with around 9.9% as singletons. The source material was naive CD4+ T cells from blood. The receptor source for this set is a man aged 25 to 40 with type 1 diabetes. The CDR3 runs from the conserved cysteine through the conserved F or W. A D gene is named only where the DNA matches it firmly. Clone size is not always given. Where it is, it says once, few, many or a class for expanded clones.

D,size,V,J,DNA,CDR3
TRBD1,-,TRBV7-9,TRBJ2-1,TGTGCCAGCAGTCTTGACAGGGGAGGCAATGAGCAGTTCTTC,CASSLDRGGNEQFF
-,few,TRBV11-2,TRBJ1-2,TGTGCCAGCAGCTTAGTCCCCTCGGACTATGGCTACACCTTC,CASSLVPSDYGYTF
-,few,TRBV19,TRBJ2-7,TGTGCCAGTAGTATAGAAGGCAGGGTTTACGAGCAGTACTTC,CASSIEGRVYEQYF
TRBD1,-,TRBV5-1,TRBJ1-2,TGCGCCAGCAGCTTACAGGGGGCTGGGAACAATGGCTACACCTTC,CASSLQGAGNNGYTF
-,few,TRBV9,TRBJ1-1,TGTGCCAGCAGCGTTTCGGGACATCCGGGAACTGAAGCTTTCTTT,CASSVSGHPGTEAFF
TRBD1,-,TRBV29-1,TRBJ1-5,TGCAGCGTTCGGGGACAGTTGGATCAGCCCCAGCATTTT,CSVRGQLDQPQHF
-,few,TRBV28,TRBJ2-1,TGTGCCAGCAGTTTAATAACGGCGGGAACCTACAATGAGCAGTTCTTC,CASSLITAGTYNEQFF
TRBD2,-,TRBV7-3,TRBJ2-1,TGTGCCAGCAGCTCAGGGACTAGCGGCTTGGAGCAGTTCTTC,CASSSGTSGLEQFF
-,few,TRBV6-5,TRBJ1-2,TGTGCCAGCAGTTACTCGGTCGGGTCGTATGGCTACACCTTC,CASSYSVGSYGYTF
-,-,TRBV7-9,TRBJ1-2,TGTGCCACCCAGGGGCAGGTGGGGGCACATGGCTACACCTTC,CATQGQVGAHGYTF
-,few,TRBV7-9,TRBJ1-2,TGTGCCAGCAGCCGGGGACAAGGTGGCTACACCTTC,CASSRGQGGYTF
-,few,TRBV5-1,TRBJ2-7,TGCGCCAGCAGCAACGACAGGTCCCTAGGGGACGAGCAGTACTTC,CASSNDRSLGDEQYF
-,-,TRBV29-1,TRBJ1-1,TGCAGCGCCGGGGACATTATGAACACTGAAGCTTTCTTT,CSAGDIMNTEAFF
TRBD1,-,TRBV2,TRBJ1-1,TGTGCCAGCAGACCCGGGACAGCGTTCCCTGAAGCTTTCTTT,CASRPGTAFPEAFF
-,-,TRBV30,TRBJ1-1,TGTGCCTGGACTCTACAGGGGAACACTGAAGCTTTCTTT,CAWTLQGNTEAFF
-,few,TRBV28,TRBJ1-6,TGTGCCAGCAGTTTACCGGTTGGACCCCTCCACTTT,CASSLPVGPLHF
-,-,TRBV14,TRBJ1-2,TGTGCCAGCAGCCAAGTCGGGGGTTGGAGCCACACCTTC,CASSQVGGWSHTF
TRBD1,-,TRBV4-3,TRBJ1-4,TGCGCCAGCAGCCAAGTGTACAGGGGAGAGGGAAAACTGTTTTTT,CASSQVYRGEGKLFF
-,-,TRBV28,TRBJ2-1,TGTGCCAGCTCCAGTCGTGAGCAGTTCTTC,CASSSREQFF
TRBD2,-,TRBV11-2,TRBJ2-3,TGTGCCAGCAGCGCCGGGACGGGGGGAAATACGCAGTATTTT,CASSAGTGGNTQYF
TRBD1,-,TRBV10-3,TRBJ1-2,TGTGCCATCAGTCCGGGACAGGGGGTCGGCTACACCTTC,CAISPGQGVGYTF
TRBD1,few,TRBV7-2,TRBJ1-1,TGTGCCAGCAGCATCAAGATCCGGGACAGCTCTGAAGCTTTCTTT,CASSIKIRDSSEAFF
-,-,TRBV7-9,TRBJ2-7,TGTGCCAGCAGCCCTCAGGGGGGATCCGAGCAGTACTTC,CASSPQGGSEQYF
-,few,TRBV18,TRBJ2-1,TGTGCCAGCTCACTCAGCCGGGGGTACAATGAGCAGTTCTTC,CASSLSRGYNEQFF
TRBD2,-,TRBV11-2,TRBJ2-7,TGTGCCAGCAGCTTAGAGGGACTAGCGGGGATCGAGCAGTACTTC,CASSLEGLAGIEQYF
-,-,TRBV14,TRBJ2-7,TGTGCCAGCAGCCAAGATTGGAGCTACGAGCAGTACTTC,CASSQDWSYEQYF
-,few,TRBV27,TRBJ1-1,TGTGCCAGCAGTTTAATCCCTTCTCACACTGAAGCTTTCTTT,CASSLIPSHTEAFF
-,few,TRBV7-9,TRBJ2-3,TGTGCCAGCAGCTTCGAGGCAGATACGCAGTATTTT,CASSFEADTQYF
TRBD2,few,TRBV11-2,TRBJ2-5,TGTGCCAGCAGCTACAGGGAGGCGGGGGGTCCTCAAGAGACCCAGTACTTC,CASSYREAGGPQETQYF
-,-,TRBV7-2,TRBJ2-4,TGTGCCAGCAGCTTAGGGGGGGACAAAAACATTCAGTACTTC,CASSLGGDKNIQYF
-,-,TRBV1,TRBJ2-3,TGCACCAGCAGCCAAGATTGGCCTCTTACGGGGGGCTGCACAGATACGCAGTATTTT,CTSSQDWPLTGGCTDTQYF
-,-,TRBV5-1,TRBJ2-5,TGCGCCAGCAGCTTGGGGCCAGGAGAGACCCAGTACTTC,CASSLGPGETQYF
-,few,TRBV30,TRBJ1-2,TGTGCCTGGAGCACTAACTATGGCTACACCTTC,CAWSTNYGYTF
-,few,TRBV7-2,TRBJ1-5,TGTGCCAGCAGCTCTTTAGGGGCTCAGCCCCAGCATTTT,CASSSLGAQPQHF
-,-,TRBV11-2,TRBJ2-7,TGTGCCAGCAGCTTCAGGGGCTCCGACGAGCAGTACTTC,CASSFRGSDEQYF
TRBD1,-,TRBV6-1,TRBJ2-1,TGTGCCAGCAGTGAATTCGGTACCGGGACAGGGTCCTACAATGAGCAGTTCTTC,CASSEFGTGTGSYNEQFF
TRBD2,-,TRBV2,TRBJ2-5,TGTGCCAGCCGTGGCGGGGGGAGGGAGACCCAGTACTTC,CASRGGGRETQYF
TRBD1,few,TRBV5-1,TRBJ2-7,TGCGCCAGCAGCTTGGGACAGGGATGGAACGAGCAGTACTTC,CASSLGQGWNEQYF
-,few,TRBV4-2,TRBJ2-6,TGTGCCAGCAGCCTCGGGAACTCTGGGGCCAACGTCCTGACTTTC,CASSLGNSGANVLTF
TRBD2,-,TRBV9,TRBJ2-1,TGTGCCAGCAGCGTAGCGGGCGGGGGGCTTTACAATGAGCAGTTCTTC,CASSVAGGGLYNEQFF
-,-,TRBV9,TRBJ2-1,TGTGCCAGCAGCGTAACGTCTTTCGTAGTCGATGAGCAGTTCTTC,CASSVTSFVVDEQFF
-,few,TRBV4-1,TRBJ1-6,TGCGCCAGCAGCCAAGCCCGTGCGGCGAGCTCCTATAATTCACCCCTCCACTTT,CASSQARAASSYNSPLHF
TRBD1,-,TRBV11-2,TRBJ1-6,TGTGCCAGCAGCCGGACAGGGACTTCACCCCTCCACTTT,CASSRTGTSPLHF
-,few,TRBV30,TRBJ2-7,TGTGCCTGGAGTGTAGGGGGGGGGCCCTACGAGCAGTACTTC,CAWSVGGGPYEQYF
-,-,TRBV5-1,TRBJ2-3,TGCGCCAGCAGCTTTTCAGGACAGGATACGCAGTATTTT,CASSFSGQDTQYF
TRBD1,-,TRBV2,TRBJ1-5,TGTGCCAGCAGCGCCGACAGGGATCAGCCCCAGCATTTT,CASSADRDQPQHF
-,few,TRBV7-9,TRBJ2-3,TGTGCCAGCAGCGCACTAGGATTGGGAGATACGCAGTATTTT,CASSALGLGDTQYF
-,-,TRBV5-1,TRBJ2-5,TGCGCCAGCAGCCTTCAGGGCTCGCAAGAGACCCAGTACTTC,CASSLQGSQETQYF
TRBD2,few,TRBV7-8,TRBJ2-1,TGTGCCAGCAGCTTGGCGGGGGGGTCCAATGAGCAGTTCTTC,CASSLAGGSNEQFF
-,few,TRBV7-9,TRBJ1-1,TGTGCCAGCAGCCAGGTAGAGGGCACTGAAGCTTTCTTT,CASSQVEGTEAFF
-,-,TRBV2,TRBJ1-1,TGTGCCAGCCTCGGGACAAAGAACACTGAAGCTTTCTTT,CASLGTKNTEAFF
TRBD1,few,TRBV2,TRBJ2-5,TGTGCCAGCAGTGACCTCAGGGGGCTGGGGGAGACCCAGTACTTC,CASSDLRGLGETQYF
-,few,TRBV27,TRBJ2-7,TGTGCCAGCAGCATCACAGGGCCCTACGAGCAGTACTTC,CASSITGPYEQYF
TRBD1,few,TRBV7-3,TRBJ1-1,TGTGCCAGCAGCTCACAGGGGTTTTCGACTGAAGCTTTCTTT,CASSSQGFSTEAFF
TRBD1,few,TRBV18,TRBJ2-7,TGTGCCAGCTCACCTGGACAGGGGGCCCTGGGTCAGCAGTACTTC,CASSPGQGALGQQYF
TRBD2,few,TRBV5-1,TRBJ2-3,TGCGCCAGCAGCCCCCGGGGGAGCGGGGGGATCTCAGATACGCAGTATTTT,CASSPRGSGGISDTQYF
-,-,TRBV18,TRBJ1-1,TGTGCCAGCTCACCATTTTCTAAGGTGGGAGCCACTGAAGCTTTCTTT,CASSPFSKVGATEAFF
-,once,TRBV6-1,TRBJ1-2,TGTGCCAGCGGGCCGATTACCTCTTATGGCTACACCTTC,CASGPITSYGYTF
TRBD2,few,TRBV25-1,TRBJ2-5,TGTGCCAGCAGCGGTCCTAGCGGGGGGAAAGAGACCCAGTACTTC,CASSGPSGGKETQYF
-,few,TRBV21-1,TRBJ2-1,TGTGCCAGCAGCAAAGCAGAGAGCGGGGGAGTTTACAATGAGCAGTTCTTC,CASSKAESGGVYNEQFF